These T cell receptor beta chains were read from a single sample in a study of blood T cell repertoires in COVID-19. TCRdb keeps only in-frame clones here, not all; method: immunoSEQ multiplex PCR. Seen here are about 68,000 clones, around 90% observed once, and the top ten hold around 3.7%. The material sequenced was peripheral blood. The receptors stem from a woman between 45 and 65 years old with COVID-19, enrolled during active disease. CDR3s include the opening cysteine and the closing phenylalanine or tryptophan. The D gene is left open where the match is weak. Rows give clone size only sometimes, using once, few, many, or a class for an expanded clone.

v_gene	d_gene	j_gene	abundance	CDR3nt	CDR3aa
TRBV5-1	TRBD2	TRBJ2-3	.	TGCGCCAGCAGCAAAGGACTAGCGGGCACAGATACGCAGTATTTT	CASSKGLAGTDTQYF
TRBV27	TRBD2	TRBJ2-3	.	TGTGCCAGCCGGACTAGCGGGAGTATAGATACGCAGTATTTT	CASRTSGSIDTQYF
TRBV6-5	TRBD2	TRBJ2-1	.	TGTGCCAGCAGTTACCGAGGACTAGCGGGGAGGAATGAGCAGTTCTTC	CASSYRGLAGRNEQFF
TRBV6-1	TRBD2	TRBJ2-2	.	TGTGCCAGCAGTGGAGCGGGAGGGGCTACCGGGGAGCTGTTTTTT	CASSGAGGATGELFF
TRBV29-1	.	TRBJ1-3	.	TGCAGCGTTGAGGAACCTCAGGATAGAAACACCATATATTTT	CSVEEPQDRNTIYF
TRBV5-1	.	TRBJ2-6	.	TGCGCCAGCAGCTTTTCCGAGGGGACTGCTGGGGCCAACGTCCTGACTTTC	CASSFSEGTAGANVLTF
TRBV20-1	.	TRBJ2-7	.	TGCAGTGCCAGTGACAGAACCTACGAGCAGTACTTC	CSASDRTYEQYF
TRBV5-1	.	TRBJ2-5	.	TGCGCCAGCAGCTTAGAGCGATGGGAGACCCAGTACTTC	CASSLERWETQYF
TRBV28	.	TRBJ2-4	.	TGTGCCAGCAGTCCCTACAGGGAAGGCAAAAACATTCAGTACTTC	CASSPYREGKNIQYF
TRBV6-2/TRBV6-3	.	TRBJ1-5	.	TGTGCCAGCAGTTACTTCGGGTTATCGGGTAGCAATCAGCCCCAGCATTTT	CASSYFGLSGSNQPQHF
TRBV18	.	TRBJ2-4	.	TGTGCCAGCTCACCAGAACTAGCTGGGGGTACGGCCAAAAACATTCAGTACTTC	CASSPELAGGTAKNIQYF
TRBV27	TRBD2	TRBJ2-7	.	TGTGCCAGCAAGGTAGCGGGGGGGGCCTACGAGCAGTACTTC	CASKVAGGAYEQYF
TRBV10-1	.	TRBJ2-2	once	TGCGCCAGCGGGAGGACACTACCAGGGGGGACCGGGGAGCTGTTTTTT	CASGRTLPGGTGELFF
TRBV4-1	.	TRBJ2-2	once	TGCGCCAGCAGCCAGACACAGACTGCCCGTGGGTGGAGGACCGGGGAGCTGTTTTTT	CASSQTQTARGWRTGELFF
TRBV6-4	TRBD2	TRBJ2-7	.	TGTGCCAGCAGTGACTCGAAGGAAGCCGGGAGGCCCGAGCAGTACTTC	CASSDSKEAGRPEQYF
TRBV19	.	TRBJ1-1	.	TGTGCCAGTAGTATAGTTGGCTTGAACACTGAAGCTTTCTTT	CASSIVGLNTEAFF
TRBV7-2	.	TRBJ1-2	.	TGTGCCAGCAGCTCCTCGGTGGGGGCTAAGGGTGGCTACACCTTC	CASSSSVGAKGGYTF
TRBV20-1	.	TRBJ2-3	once	TGCAGTGCTAGTACCAGGGCCCCAGATACGCAGTATTTT	CSASTRAPDTQYF
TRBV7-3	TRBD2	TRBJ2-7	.	TGTGCCAGCAGCCTGGGACTAGCGGGAACCGACGAGCAGTACTTC	CASSLGLAGTDEQYF
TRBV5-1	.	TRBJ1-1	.	TGCGCCAGCAGCTGGTTGGGCAGGACTGAAGCTTTCTTT	CASSWLGRTEAFF
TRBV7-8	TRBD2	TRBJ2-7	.	TGTGCCAGCAGCTTAGAGTGGACTAGCGGGGCCTCCTACGAGCAGTACTTC	CASSLEWTSGASYEQYF
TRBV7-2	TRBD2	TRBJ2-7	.	TGTGCCAGCAGCCCCGGACTAGCGGGAGGGGGGACCTACGAGCAGTACTTC	CASSPGLAGGGTYEQYF
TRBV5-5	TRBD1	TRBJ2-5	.	TGTGCCAGCAGCTTGGGACAGGGGGGTATGGAGACCCAGTACTTC	CASSLGQGGMETQYF
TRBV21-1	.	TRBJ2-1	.	TGTGCCAGCATGATGGAGGGCCAGGACAATGAGCAGTTCTTC	CASMMEGQDNEQFF
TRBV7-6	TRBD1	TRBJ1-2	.	TGTGCCAGCAGCCAAACAGGGGGCAACTATGGCTACACCTTC	CASSQTGGNYGYTF
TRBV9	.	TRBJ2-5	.	TGTGCCAGCAGCTGGGCCGGGGGGCTGGAGACCCAGTACTTC	CASSWAGGLETQYF
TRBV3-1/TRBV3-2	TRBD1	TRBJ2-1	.	TGTGCCAGCAGCCAACTGACAGGGGTTAATAGTTTTGGTGAGCAGTTCTTC	CASSQLTGVNSFGEQFF
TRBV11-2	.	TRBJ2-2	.	TGTGCCACCGGGGCCGGGGAGCTGTTTTTT	CATGAGELFF
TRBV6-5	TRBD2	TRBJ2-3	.	TGTGCCAGCAGTTTTCTAGCGGGGAGCACAGATACGCAGTATTTT	CASSFLAGSTDTQYF
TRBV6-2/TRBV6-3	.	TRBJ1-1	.	TGTGCCAGCAGTTATACACAGGCGAACACTGAAGCTTTCTTT	CASSYTQANTEAFF
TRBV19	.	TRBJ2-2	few	TGTGCCAGTAGTATGTTAGGTAGCGCGAACACCGGGGAGCTGTTTTTT	CASSMLGSANTGELFF
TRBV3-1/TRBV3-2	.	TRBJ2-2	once	TGTGCCAGCAGCCAAGAATCGGGCGGGACCGGGGAGCTGTTTTTT	CASSQESGGTGELFF
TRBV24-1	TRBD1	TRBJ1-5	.	TGTGCCACCAGTGATCCTCGGACAGGGAATATTCAGCCCCAGCATTTT	CATSDPRTGNIQPQHF
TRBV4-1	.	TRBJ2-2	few	TGCGCCAGCAGTTTGGAAGGGGCGAGCACCGGGGAGCTGTTTTTT	CASSLEGASTGELFF
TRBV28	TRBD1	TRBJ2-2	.	TGTGCCAGCAGTTTCGGCCCCTTTTCTGACAGGGGCCCTCACACCGGGGAGCTGTTTTTT	CASSFGPFSDRGPHTGELFF
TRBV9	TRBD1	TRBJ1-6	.	TGTGCCAGCAGCGAATCAGGGGGCCTAAGGTCACCCCTCCACTTT	CASSESGGLRSPLHF
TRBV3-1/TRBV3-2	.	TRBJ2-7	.	TGTGCCAGCAGCCAAGCACTACCAGGGATTACCTACGAGCAGTACTTC	CASSQALPGITYEQYF
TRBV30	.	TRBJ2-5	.	TGTGCCTGGAGTAACGGAGCGTACCAAGAGACCCAGTACTTC	CAWSNGAYQETQYF
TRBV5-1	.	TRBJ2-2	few	TGCGCCACCCGGTGGAACACCGGGGAGCTGTTTTTT	CATRWNTGELFF
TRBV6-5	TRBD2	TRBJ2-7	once	TGTGCCAGCAGGGGACTAGCGGGAGTTTTGTACGAGCAGTACTTC	CASRGLAGVLYEQYF
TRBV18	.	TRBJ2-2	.	TGTGCCAGCTCACCAATGGCTGCTGGGGAGCTGTTTTTT	CASSPMAAGELFF
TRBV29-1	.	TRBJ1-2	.	TGCAGCGCAAAGCTGGGGGGGTCTGGCTACACCTTC	CSAKLGGSGYTF
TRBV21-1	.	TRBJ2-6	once	TGTGCCAGCAGCAAAACCCGAGCTAACTCTGGGGCCAACGTCCTGACTTTC	CASSKTRANSGANVLTF
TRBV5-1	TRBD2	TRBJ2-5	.	TGCGCCAGCAGCTTGGCCCCTAGCGGGAGCCTAAACGCCGAGACCCAGTACTTC	CASSLAPSGSLNAETQYF
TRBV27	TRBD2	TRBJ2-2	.	TGTGCCACCCGACTAGCGGGAGGGGCCGGGGAGCTGTTTTTT	CATRLAGGAGELFF